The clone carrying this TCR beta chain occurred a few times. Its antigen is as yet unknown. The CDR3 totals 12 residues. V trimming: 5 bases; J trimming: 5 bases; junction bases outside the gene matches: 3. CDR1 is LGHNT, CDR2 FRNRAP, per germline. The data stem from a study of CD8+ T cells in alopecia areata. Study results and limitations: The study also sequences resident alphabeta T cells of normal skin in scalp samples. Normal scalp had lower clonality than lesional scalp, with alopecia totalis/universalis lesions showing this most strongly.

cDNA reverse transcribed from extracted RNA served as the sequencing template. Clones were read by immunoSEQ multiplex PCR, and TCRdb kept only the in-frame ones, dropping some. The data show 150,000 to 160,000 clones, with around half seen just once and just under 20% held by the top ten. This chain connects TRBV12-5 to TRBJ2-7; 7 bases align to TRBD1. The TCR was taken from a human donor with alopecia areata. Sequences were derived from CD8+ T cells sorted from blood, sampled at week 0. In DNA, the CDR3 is TGTGCTAGTGGTCCCGACAGGGACGAGCAGTACTTC. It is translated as CASGPDRDEQYF.